This T cell receptor (beta chain) was sequenced in a study of cytomegalovirus exposure and HLA in healthy donors. Study outcomes and limitations: The majority of TCR sequences were rare, yet some public TCRs appeared in many donors. Specificity of three CMV-associated chains for CMV antigens was verified in vitro.

Trimming removed 4 bases from V and 4 bases from J; junction bases left unmatched: 15. This CDR3 region has 16 residues. Germline CDR1 SQVTM, CDR2 ANQGSEA. This clone came up a few times. Its antigen is unknown. The PCR had 60 Vbeta and 13 Jbeta primers. Sequenced by immunoSEQ multiplex PCR; TCRdb stores in-frame clones only, minus some. The table shows around 100,000 clones, with about 70% occurring only once. The sequence came from a man aged 25-45 years in good health and CMV-seropositive. V gene TRBV29-1 combines with J gene TRBJ2-7; the match to TRBD1 covers 8 bases. Sequencing was carried out using PBMCs. CDR3 coding DNA: TGCAGCGTTGTTTTGAGGACAGGGTACATTGGATACGAGCAGTACTTC. The encoded protein is CSVVLRTGYIGYEQYF.